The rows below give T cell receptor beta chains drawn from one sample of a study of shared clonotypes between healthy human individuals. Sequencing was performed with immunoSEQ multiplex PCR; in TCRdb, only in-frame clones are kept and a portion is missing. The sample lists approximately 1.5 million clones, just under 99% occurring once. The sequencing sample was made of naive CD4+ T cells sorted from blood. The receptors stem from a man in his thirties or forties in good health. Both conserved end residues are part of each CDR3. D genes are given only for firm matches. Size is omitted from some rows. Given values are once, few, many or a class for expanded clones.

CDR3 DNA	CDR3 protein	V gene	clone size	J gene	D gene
TGTGCCAGCAAGCTACGGACAGGGGGGTGGGGCGAGCAGTACTTC	CASKLRTGGWGEQYF	TRBV27	NA	TRBJ2-7	TRBD1
TGTGCCAGCAGCCGCATGGGAGGGTACTCCTACGAGCAGTACTTC	CASSRMGGYSYEQYF	TRBV5-4	NA	TRBJ2-7	TRBD2
TGTGCCAGCAGCTTAGATCCCCGGGCTGGTAGCTCTGGAAACACCATATATTTT	CASSLDPRAGSSGNTIYF	TRBV11-2	NA	TRBJ1-3	NA
TGTGCCAGCTCACCGCGGGAGGGAAACACCATATATTTT	CASSPREGNTIYF	TRBV18	NA	TRBJ1-3	NA
TGCGCCAGCAGACGACAGGGGGCGGGGAACACTGAAGCTTTCTTT	CASRRQGAGNTEAFF	TRBV4-1	NA	TRBJ1-1	TRBD1
TGTGCCATCAGTGACCTCAGGGGGATAAACAATGAGCAGTTCTTC	CAISDLRGINNEQFF	TRBV10-3	once	TRBJ2-1	TRBD1
TGCGCCAGCAGTTTAGGGGGACAGGGTTCGCCCCAGCATTTT	CASSLGGQGSPQHF	TRBV5-1	NA	TRBJ1-5	TRBD1
TGTGCCAGCAGTTGGGGGGACTCTGGAAACACCATATATTTT	CASSWGDSGNTIYF	TRBV6-6	NA	TRBJ1-3	NA
TGTGCCAGCAGTGTTGAGGTAGCCGGGGAGCTGTTTTTT	CASSVEVAGELFF	TRBV28	NA	TRBJ2-2	NA
TGCGCCAGCAGCTTGGGTGGTTCCGGGGAGCTGTTTTTT	CASSLGGSGELFF	TRBV5-1	NA	TRBJ2-2	NA
TGTGCCACCGGTCCTAGCGGTTACACAGATACGCAGTATTTT	CATGPSGYTDTQYF	TRBV18	NA	TRBJ2-3	TRBD2
TGTGCCAGCAGTTTAAAGGGGCGGACGAGCACAGATACGCAGTATTTT	CASSLKGRTSTDTQYF	TRBV28	NA	TRBJ2-3	NA
TGTGCCAGTAGTACCGGGACCTCGCAAGGCTACACCTTC	CASSTGTSQGYTF	TRBV19	NA	TRBJ1-2	NA
TGCGCCAGCAACCGGGGAGGAGGAGAGACCCAGTACTTC	CASNRGGGETQYF	TRBV5-1	NA	TRBJ2-5	NA
TGTGCCAGCAGCGGCGACACAGATACGCAGTATTTT	CASSGDTDTQYF	TRBV2	NA	TRBJ2-3	NA
TGTGCCAGCTTTCTGTTTAGGGGGGGGGCGAGCGGCTACACCTTC	CASFLFRGGASGYTF	TRBV6-1	NA	TRBJ1-2	NA
TGCAGCGCCGTTAAGGGGGTTGGAAACACCATATATTTT	CSAVKGVGNTIYF	TRBV29-1	NA	TRBJ1-3	NA
TGTGCCAGCGGGCACCTTAAAGCGGGATCAACCTACGAGCAGTACTTC	CASGHLKAGSTYEQYF	TRBV2	NA	TRBJ2-7	TRBD2
TGTGCCAGCAGCAAAGCGAAAGGCCCCTCTGGAAACACCATATATTTT	CASSKAKGPSGNTIYF	TRBV21-1	NA	TRBJ1-3	NA
TGTGCCAGCAGCTTAGGAGCGGGGACCACAGATACGCAGTATTTT	CASSLGAGTTDTQYF	TRBV11-3	NA	TRBJ2-3	TRBD2
TGCGCCAGCAGCCCATTACCGGGACTAGCTAGCACAGATACGCAGTATTTT	CASSPLPGLASTDTQYF	TRBV5-1	NA	TRBJ2-3	TRBD2
TGTGCCAGCAGCAGGGGACAGGGAGTGGCCGGCTACACCTTC	CASSRGQGVAGYTF	TRBV6-4	NA	TRBJ1-2	TRBD1
TGCAGCGTTGGAGGACAGGGCAATAGGGAGACCCAGTACTTC	CSVGGQGNRETQYF	TRBV29-1	NA	TRBJ2-5	TRBD1
TGTGCCAGCAGCTTCGCTTTTCGGGGCTCCTACGAGCAGTACTTC	CASSFAFRGSYEQYF	TRBV11-2	NA	TRBJ2-7	NA
TGCGCCAGCAGCTTGATCGGGGGGCATCAGCCCCAGCATTTT	CASSLIGGHQPQHF	TRBV5-1	NA	TRBJ1-5	NA
TGTGCCAGCAGCCCTCTAGCGGGAAACACCGGGGAGCTGTTTTTT	CASSPLAGNTGELFF	TRBV7-2	NA	TRBJ2-2	TRBD2
TGTGCCAGCAGCGTAGGTTCCGGGAGGGTTCCCTACAATGAGCAGTTCTTC	CASSVGSGRVPYNEQFF	TRBV9	NA	TRBJ2-1	TRBD2
TGTGCCAGCAGCCCTGGGACTAGCGGGAGGGATAGGAATGAGCAGTTCTTC	CASSPGTSGRDRNEQFF	TRBV28	NA	TRBJ2-1	TRBD2
TGCGCCAGCAGCACCCCAACAGGGACCCAAGAGACCCAGTACTTC	CASSTPTGTQETQYF	TRBV5-1	NA	TRBJ2-5	NA
TGCAGTGCCGCGGGGTCCGATGAGCAGTTCTTC	CSAAGSDEQFF	TRBV20-1	NA	TRBJ2-1	NA
TGTGCCAGCAGCTCAGTACCGTATACGCAGTATTTT	CASSSVPYTQYF	TRBV7-2	NA	TRBJ2-3	NA
TGTGCCAGCAGCCCAACGCGGGCAACCAACTACGAGCAGTACTTC	CASSPTRATNYEQYF	TRBV7-2	NA	TRBJ2-7	NA
TGTGCCATCAGTGCCCAGGGGGGTGACACTGAAGCTTTCTTT	CAISAQGGDTEAFF	TRBV10-3	NA	TRBJ1-1	TRBD1
TGTGCCAGCAGTTTCCCGACCCGGGGGTCTGCCGGGGAGCTGTTTTTT	CASSFPTRGSAGELFF	TRBV2	NA	TRBJ2-2	NA
TGTGCCAGCAGTCTTCCCTGGGGGAATGAGCAGTTCTTC	CASSLPWGNEQFF	TRBV27	NA	TRBJ2-1	NA
TGTGCCATCAGTAAGAACAGGGGAGACAATCAGCCCCAGCATTTT	CAISKNRGDNQPQHF	TRBV10-3	NA	TRBJ1-5	TRBD1
TGTGCCAGCAGCGTAGTAATCTCGGGGGGTGAAGCTTTCTTT	CASSVVISGGEAFF	TRBV9	NA	TRBJ1-1	NA
TGTGCCAGCAGTTTAAGTTCTAGCGGGAGCTCCTACGAGCAGTACTTC	CASSLSSSGSSYEQYF	TRBV28	NA	TRBJ2-7	TRBD2
TGTGCCAGCGTCCGGACGTCGGGACAGGGGTCCCACGAGCAGTACTTC	CASVRTSGQGSHEQYF	TRBV28	NA	TRBJ2-7	TRBD1
TGTGCCAGCAGTTTAAGGGGGTGGGGCACCCTTCAAGAGACCCAGTACTTC	CASSLRGWGTLQETQYF	TRBV28	NA	TRBJ2-5	NA
TGTGCCAGCAGCCCCCGACAGGGGAAGGAGAATGGCTACACCTTC	CASSPRQGKENGYTF	TRBV7-3	NA	TRBJ1-2	TRBD1
TGTGCCAGCTCTCGCAGCCGGGACAACGCCTACGAGCAGTACTTC	CASSRSRDNAYEQYF	TRBV18	NA	TRBJ2-7	NA
TGCGCCAGCAGCCCTCTGAGACAGGTCAACAATGAGCAGTTCTTC	CASSPLRQVNNEQFF	TRBV5-1	NA	TRBJ2-1	NA
TGTGCCATCAGATCAGGGCCTGGAAACACCATATATTTT	CAIRSGPGNTIYF	TRBV10-3	NA	TRBJ1-3	NA
TGTGCCAGCTCACAGGGACCAGGGAGCAATCAGCCCCAGCATTTT	CASSQGPGSNQPQHF	TRBV18	NA	TRBJ1-5	NA
TGCAGCGCTGGACTAGCGGGGGTCACAGATACGCAGTATTTT	CSAGLAGVTDTQYF	TRBV29-1	NA	TRBJ2-3	TRBD2
TGTGCCATCAGTGGGTCGACAGCGAACACTGAAGCTTTCTTT	CAISGSTANTEAFF	TRBV10-3	NA	TRBJ1-1	NA
TGTGCCAGCAGCTTGCCTGGGACAACGAACACCGGGGAGCTGTTTTTT	CASSLPGTTNTGELFF	TRBV7-3	NA	TRBJ2-2	NA
TGCGCCAGCAGTTCCCCTGGGGGGAGACCGGGAGAGACCCAGTACTTC	CASSSPGGRPGETQYF	TRBV5-1	NA	TRBJ2-5	NA
TGTGCCAGCAGCGTGACTAGCGGGGCCTACAATGAGCAGTTCTTC	CASSVTSGAYNEQFF	TRBV9	NA	TRBJ2-1	TRBD2
TGCAGCGTTGACAACGGGATAGGTGACGAGCAGTACTTC	CSVDNGIGDEQYF	TRBV29-1	once	TRBJ2-7	NA
TGTGCCAGCAGTTGGGGGGCGGGAAAGGCACGGGATACGCAGTATTTT	CASSWGAGKARDTQYF	TRBV2	NA	TRBJ2-3	NA
TGTGCCAGCAGGCCGGGACAGGGATCCTATGGCTACACCTTC	CASRPGQGSYGYTF	TRBV2	NA	TRBJ1-2	TRBD1